The 7 T cell receptor beta chains below were found in one sample sequenced in a study of T-cell reconstitution after alpha-beta-depleted transplantation in children. The library targeted TCRbeta and was prepared with unique molecular identifiers. In TCRdb, the PCR reads were re-called with MiXCR into one record per CDR3 protein. This sample has 250,000 to 350,000 distinct CDR3 sequences; around 20% occur once, and the top ten carry 11%. The sequencing here drew on PBMCs, mostly from graft donor cells, taken 180 days after TCRalphabeta/CD19-depleted stem cell transplant. The source is a male patient between 5 and 17 years old who had a stem cell transplant for acute lymphoblastic leukemia, so the T cells may come from the graft donor.

This chain connects TRBV2 to TRBJ2-3; D perhaps matches TRBD2 (6 bases). In germline, CDR1 is SNHLY, CDR2 FYNNEI. The CDR3 contains 13 residues. Trimming pared 6 bases from V and 3 bases from J, leaving 10 bases between. CDR3 residues: CASRVADTDTQYF. The CDR3 coding sequence is TGTGCCAGCAGAGTAGCGGATACAGATACGCAGTATTTT. Full variable domain (missing parts from reference TRBV2 and TRBJ2-3): EPEVTQTPSHQVTQMGQEVILRCVPISNHLYFYWYRQILGQKVEFLVSFYNNEISEKSEIFDDQFSVERPDGSNFTLKIRSTKLEDSAMYFCASRVADTDTQYFGPGTRLTVL.

This clonotype was seen more than once but under ten times. This chain uses TRBV6-5 with TRBJ2-5; possible D gene TRBD1, 6 bases. The germline V gene has CDR1 MNHEY and CDR2 SVGAGI. The CDR3 covers 14 residues. Trimming pared 0 bases from V and 5 bases from J, leaving 10 bases between. The CDR3 nucleotides are TGTGCCAGCAGTTACTCGTGGGGGCGGGAGACCCAGTACTTC. Translating it yields CASSYSWGRETQYF.

The gene calls are TRBV20-1 and TRBJ2-3; 7 positions match TRBD2. CDR1 and CDR2 from the germline V gene are DFQATT and SNEGSKA (reference sequence). The CDR3 runs to 14 residues. Unmatched junction bases numbered 9, after V lost 6 bases and J lost 3 bases. The CDR3 DNA reads as TGCAGTGCCGCCTGGGGGACTACTACAGATACGCAGTATTTT. Its translation: CSAAWGTTTDTQYF.

Only a few counts were recorded for this clonotype. The chain uses TRBV5-1 and TRBJ2-2; no clear D. V gave up 5 bases and J gave up 0 bases, with 8 bases separating them. Germline V gene data show CDR1 as SGHRS and CDR2 as YFSETQ. The CDR3 length is 14 residues. The CDR3 DNA reads as TGCGCCAGCAGAGGAGAGGCGAACACCGGGGAGCTGTTTTTT. Translating gives CASRGEANTGELFF.

This clonotype was detected a few times. The rearrangement uses TRBV9 and TRBJ2-2, with 12 bases lining up with TRBD2. After removal of 4 bases from V and 4 bases from J, the junction contained 8 bases not matched to a gene. This CDR3 is 17 amino acids long. The germline CDR1 and CDR2 sequences are SGDLS and YYNGEE. The chain's CDR3 is CASSPTSGSSSTGELFF. The CDR3 DNA sequence: TGTGCCAGCAGCCCGACTAGCGGGAGCTCGAGCACCGGGGAGCTGTTTTTT.

The chain combines TRBV20-1 with TRBJ2-1; D gene ambiguous. Germline CDR1 is DFQATT and CDR2 is SNEGSKA (reference sequence). The CDR3 sequence is 11 residues long. V was clipped by 3 bases and J by 12 bases, with 12 bases between them. The DNA of the CDR3 is TGCAGTGCTAGGGGCTCACGTGGGCAGTTCTTC. It translates to CSARGSRGQFF.

The V gene is TRBV9, the J gene TRBJ2-7, with D perhaps matching TRBD1 or TRBD2 (6 bases each). V lost 5 bases and J lost 7, with 19 bases in between. In germline, CDR1 is SGDLS, CDR2 YYNGEE. The CDR3 extends over 14 amino acids. CDR3 sequence reads: CASSDPGAGREQYF. CDR3 DNA: TGTGCCAGCAGTGACCCGGGGGCAGGGCGGGAGCAGTACTTC.